The 18 T cell receptor beta chains below all came from one sample that was sequenced in a study of blood T cell repertoires in COVID-19. Sequencing used immunoSEQ multiplex PCR; TCRdb keeps in-frame clones, though not all of them. Of under 300,000 clones in the sample, 70% to 85% are singletons; the top ten hold 4%. Sequenced: peripheral blood. The receptor source for this set is a woman aged 40 to 50 with active or convalescent COVID-19.

V is TRBV14 and J is TRBJ2-5; TRBD1 is a possible D gene (7 bases). CDR1 and CDR2 (germline): SGHDN, FVKESK. V lost 0 bases, J lost 5 bases, and 13 bases lay in between. The CDR3 length is 15 residues. The DNA for the CDR3 is TGTGCCAGCAGCCAAGATCGAGCAGGGGGGGAGACCCAGTACTTC. Protein sequence: CASSQDRAGGETQYF.

The chain joins TRBV6-5 to TRBJ1-5; D may be TRBD1 (5 bases). CDR1 is MNHEY and CDR2 is SVGAGI in the germline V gene. The CDR3 is made up of 14 amino acids. V was clipped by 6 bases and J by 5 bases, with 14 bases between them. The CDR3 DNA follows: TGTGCCAGCAGCTCACTTTGGGGGGATCAGCCCCAGCATTTT. It specifies CASSSLWGDQPQHF.

The chain joins TRBV5-1 to TRBJ2-5; D is perhaps TRBD2 (6 bases). This CDR3 region has 14 residues. Trimming removed 2 bases from V and 5 bases from J, with 13 bases in between. Germline V CDR1 and CDR2: SGHRS, YFSETQ. The DNA for the CDR3 is TGCGCCAGCAGCTTAGGTCAGGAGGGGGAGACCCAGTACTTC. This gives the protein CASSLGQEGETQYF.

This clone was counted many times. The genes are TRBV2 and TRBJ2-7; 10 positions match TRBD1. The CDR3 is made up of 15 amino acids. Germline trimming cut 6 bases from V and 0 bases from J; bases unmatched to any gene: 5. From germline, CDR1 is SNHLY and CDR2 FYNNEI. CDR3 amino acids: CASSEWDRGSYEQYF. Here the CDR3 DNA reads TGTGCCAGCAGCGAATGGGACAGGGGCTCCTACGAGCAGTACTTC. Full variable domain (remainder filled in from reference TRBV2 and TRBJ2-7): EPEVTQTPSHQVTQMGQEVILRCVPISNHLYFYWYRQILGQKVEFLVSFYNNEISEKSEIFDDQFSVERPDGSNFTLKIRSTKLEDSAMYFCASSEWDRGSYEQYFGPGTRLTVT.

The rearrangement joins TRBV7-6 to TRBJ2-7, with D maybe TRBD2 (6 bases). Trimming cost V 6 bases and J 2 bases, with 11 bases left between them. The CDR3 length is 13 residues. Germline V CDR1 and CDR2: SGHVS, FNYEAQ. This CDR3 is CASSETGAYEQYF. CDR3 nucleotides: TGTGCCAGCAGTGAGACGGGGGCCTACGAGCAGTACTTC.

V is TRBV7-3 and J is TRBJ1-1; D gene ambiguous. In germline, CDR1 is SGHTA, CDR2 FQGTGA. CDR3 length equals 13 residues. Trimming left V 0 bases short and J 1 base short, with 3 bases between. The CDR3 here is CASSLTANTEAFF. The CDR3 DNA sequence: TGTGCCAGCAGCTTAACAGCGAACACTGAAGCTTTCTTT.

The chain couples TRBV2 to TRBJ1-3, with 8 bases identical to TRBD1. This CDR3 comprises 15 residues. CDR1 and CDR2 (germline): SNHLY, FYNNEI. The ends lost 4 bases at V and 0 bases at J; junction bases unmatched: 2. In DNA form, the CDR3 reads TGTGCCAGCAGTGGGGACAGGAGCTCTGGAAACACCATATATTTT. This translates into CASSGDRSSGNTIYF. Filled out from reference TRBV2 and TRBJ1-3, the complete variable domain reads EPEVTQTPSHQVTQMGQEVILRCVPISNHLYFYWYRQILGQKVEFLVSFYNNEISEKSEIFDDQFSVERPDGSNFTLKIRSTKLEDSAMYFCASSGDRSSGNTIYFGEGSWLTVV.

This clone has a single count. The V call is TRBV19, the J call TRBJ1-2; tentatively, D is TRBD1 (6 bases). The CDR3 is 15 amino acids. V was cut by 6 bases and J by 8 bases, with 22 bases left in between. The germline V gene has CDR1 LNHDA and CDR2 SQIVND (reference sequence). The CDR3 coding sequence is TGTGCCAGTAGCCTATCCAGGCAGGGGCTGGACGGCTACACCTTC. Translation gives CASSLSRQGLDGYTF.

Notes on this clone: Other DNA sequences in this sample translate to the same CDR3. This sequence joins TRBV18 and TRBJ1-1; D is undetermined. V was shortened by 2 bases and J by 2 bases, with 6 bases between the two germline ends. CDR1 and CDR2 from the germline V gene are KGHSH and LQKENI. This CDR3 spans 13 amino acids. The CDR3 DNA sequence: TGTGCCAGCTCACCAGACATAAACACTGAAGCTTTCTTT. Residues: CASSPDINTEAFF.

The J gene is TRBJ1-2, the V gene TRBV18; TRBD1 is a possible D gene (6 bases). CDR1 KGHSH and CDR2 LQKENI come from the germline V gene. The CDR3 is made up of 15 amino acids. V was trimmed by 3 bases and J by 2 bases, leaving 13 bases between them. CDR3 nucleotides: TGTGCCAGCTCACCGGGGGCCGACAGGAACTATGGCTACACCTTC. Translating it yields CASSPGADRNYGYTF.

The V gene is TRBV10-3, the J gene TRBJ1-5; 9 bases map to TRBD1. The V and J ends lost 8 bases and 6 bases, in that order; junction bases with no gene match: 11. The CDR3 runs to 15 residues. Germline V gives CDR1 ENHRY, CDR2 SYGVKD. In DNA form, the CDR3 reads TGTGCCATCGGGAAGGGACAGGGTAAGATTCAGCCCCAGCATTTT. This translates into CAIGKGQGKIQPQHF.

This chain's CDR3 is CASSPHRDGQPQHF. The DNA for the CDR3 is TGTGCCAGCAGTCCTCACAGGGATGGGCAGCCCCAGCATTTT. This rearrangement joins TRBV27 to TRBJ1-5, with D possibly TRBD1 on 6 matching bases. The CDR3 is 14 amino acids. Per germline, CDR1 MNHEY and CDR2 SMNVEV (reference sequence). V lost 5 bases to trimming and J lost 7 bases, with 15 bases between them.

The chain joins TRBV5-1 to TRBJ2-2; D is perhaps TRBD1 (6 bases). Trimming stripped 4 bases from V and 5 bases from J, with 24 bases between. CDR3 length: 18 amino acids. Germline V CDR1 and CDR2: SGHRS, YFSETQ. DNA of the CDR3: TGCGCCAGCAGCGAATCTGTATTGGGGGCAGCGATTACCGGGGAGCTGTTTTTT. It is translated as CASSESVLGAAITGELFF.

This clone was seen only a few times. The chain couples TRBV19 to TRBJ1-5; 8 bases map to TRBD1. Losses at the gene ends were 5 bases for V and 5 bases for J; bases not matched to a gene: 2. The germline V gene encodes CDR1 LNHDA and CDR2 SQIVND (reference sequence). The CDR3 has 13 amino acids. The CDR3 sequence: CASSVQGDQPQHF. CDR3 nucleotide sequence: TGTGCCAGTAGTGTACAGGGGGATCAGCCCCAGCATTTT.

The rearrangement links TRBV14 to TRBJ1-1; 11 positions match TRBD1. This CDR3 contains 15 residues. From germline, CDR1 is SGHDN and CDR2 FVKESK. Trimming at V came to 3 bases and at J to 4 bases, leaving 4 bases not matched to a gene. CDR3 protein: CASSQLGQGATEAFF. The CDR3, as DNA: TGTGCCAGCAGCCAGCTCGGACAGGGGGCCACTGAAGCTTTCTTT.

The chain combines TRBV6-6 with TRBJ2-4; weak D call: TRBD1 (5 bases). Looked up from germline, CDR1 is MNHNY and CDR2 is SVGAGI (reference sequence). The CDR3 sequence is 14 residues long. V was pared by 8 bases and J by 4 bases, with 15 bases between. This chain's CDR3 is CASGLDTSKNIQYF. CDR3 DNA: TGTGCCAGCGGATTGGACACATCTAAAAACATTCAGTACTTC.

The chain is built from TRBV15 and TRBJ1-6, with D maybe TRBD1 (6 bases). The CDR3 has 16 amino acids. The germline gives CDR1 LNHNV, CDR2 YYDKDF (reference sequence). The V end lost 0 bases, the J end lost 7 bases, and 13 bases lay between the germline ends. The CDR3 loop reads CATSRDPQGWNSPLHF. In DNA, the CDR3 is TGTGCCACCAGCAGAGATCCACAGGGCTGGAATTCACCCCTCCACTTT.

V and J are TRBV7-5 and TRBJ1-2; the table gives TRBD1 as D, unverified against the DNA. TRBV7-5 is a listed pseudogene. This CDR3 spans 14 amino acids. The chain's CDR3 is CVRRRDRVFRGYTF. The DNA for the CDR3 is TGTGTCAGACGCCGGGACAGGGTCTTCAGGGGCTACACCTTC.